The 27 T cell receptor beta chains below come from one sample, sequenced in a study of blood T cells in healthy people across ages. Primers used in a second PCR of roughly 7 to 11 cycles were a sample-barcoded 5' primer and a J-beta primer mix. TCRdb reprocessed the 5' RACE reads with MiXCR, giving one entry per CDR3 protein. The sample has under 2,000,000 distinct CDR3 sequences, about 50% seen once; the top ten hold around 2.1%. Material: blood. The receptor source for this set is a woman aged 40 to 50 in good health.

This clonotype has more than one count but fewer than ten. This chain joins TRBV10-1 and TRBJ2-3; TRBD2 matches 7 bases. The CDR3 has 13 amino acids. The germline gives CDR1 WNHNN, CDR2 SYGVQD (reference sequence). The V and J ends lost 7 bases and 3 bases, in that order; junction bases with no gene match: 4. CDR3 protein: CASTGGITDTQYF. The CDR3 DNA is TGCGCCAGCACGGGGGGTATTACAGATACGCAGTATTTT.

This clonotype appeared a few times. The chain is built from TRBV20-1 and TRBJ2-3; 14 nucleotides agree with TRBD2. The CDR3 length is 16 residues. The V segment lost 6 bases and the J segment 4 bases; nucleotides outside the gene matches: 9. Looked up from germline, CDR1 is DFQATT and CDR2 is SNEGSKA (reference sequence). CDR3 in amino acids: CSAQTPGLAGADTQYF. The CDR3 DNA reads as TGCAGTGCCCAAACCCCGGGACTAGCGGGGGCAGATACGCAGTATTTT.

This clonotype was counted a few times. This rearrangement joins TRBV5-5 to TRBJ1-2; 8 bases match TRBD1. Germline V gene sequence: CDR1 SGHKS, CDR2 YYEKEE (reference sequence). V was pared by 0 bases and J by 7 bases, with 17 bases of the junction left unmatched. The CDR3 loop spans 18 amino acids. For the CDR3, the DNA is TGTGCCAGCAGCTTGGATATTCGGATAGACAGGGGCCCCATTGGCTACACCTTC. Translation: CASSLDIRIDRGPIGYTF.

The J gene is TRBJ2-3, the V gene TRBV6-1, with TRBD2 as a possible D gene (6 bases). Germline CDR1 and CDR2: MNHNS and SASEGT. This CDR3 has 15 amino acids. Deletions cut 3 bases from V and 0 bases from J, with 10 bases between. CDR3 sequence (DNA): TGTGCCAGCAGTGAGCACGGGGGAAGCACAGATACGCAGTATTTT. It is translated as CASSEHGGSTDTQYF.

This clonotype showed up just a few times. This chain joins TRBV4-2 and TRBJ2-1; TRBD1 aligns across 7 bases. The CDR3 is 15 residues long. V lost 1 base to trimming and J lost 6 bases; unmatched junction nucleotides: 6. The germline gives CDR1 LGHNA, CDR2 YNFKEQ. In nucleotides, the CDR3 is TGTGCCAGCAGCCAAGCCGTAGGGGGCCGCAATGAGCAGTTCTTC. Translated, it gives CASSQAVGGRNEQFF.

This sequence joins TRBV9 and TRBJ2-7; D not certain. The V gene lost 3 bases and the J gene lost 2 bases, with 12 bases spanning the gap. The CDR3 is 14 amino acids. Germline lookup yields CDR1 SGDLS and CDR2 YYNGEE. CDR3 sequence (DNA): TGTGCCAGCAGCGCCACCGGGTCCCCCTACGAGCAGTACTTC. Translating it yields CASSATGSPYEQYF.

This chain connects TRBV27 to TRBJ1-4; 8 positions match TRBD1. V lost 0 bases and J lost 0; bases outside the gene matches: 6. Per germline, CDR1 MNHEY and CDR2 SMNVEV (reference sequence). The CDR3 is made up of 18 amino acids. The chain's CDR3 is CASSLSRAQGATNEKLFF. CDR3 DNA sequence: TGTGCCAGCAGTTTATCGAGGGCACAGGGGGCAACTAATGAAAAACTGTTTTTT.

The rearrangement joins TRBV7-8 to TRBJ1-5; D might be TRBD1 (5 bases). CDR1 is SGHVS, CDR2 FQNEAQ, per germline. V was clipped by 8 bases and J by 4 bases, with 18 bases between them. The CDR3 is 15 residues long. CDR3 sequence reads: CASGCRAGRNQPQHF. The CDR3 DNA follows: TGTGCCAGCGGCTGTCGGGCAGGGAGAAATCAGCCCCAGCATTTT. The full variable domain, its missing parts supplied by reference TRBV7-8 and TRBJ1-5, is GAGVSQSPRYKVAKRGQDVALRCDPISGHVSLFWYQQALGQGPEFLTYFQNEAQLDKSGLPSDRFFAERPEGSVSTLKIQRTQQEDSAVYLCASGCRAGRNQPQHFGDGTRLSIL.

This chain uses TRBV6-2 or TRBV6-3 with TRBJ2-5; D is unclear. The CDR3 runs 18 residues. The germline V gene encodes CDR1 MNHEY and CDR2 SVGEGT. V was trimmed by 5 bases and J by 1 base, leaving 23 bases between them. The DNA of the CDR3 is TGTGCCAGCAGTGACCCACCTTTTAGGGCCCATACCCAAGAGACCCAGTACTTC. As protein: CASSDPPFRAHTQETQYF.

This chain joins TRBV2 and TRBJ2-3, with D hard to call. CDR1 and CDR2 (germline): SNHLY, FYNNEI. CDR3 size: 13 residues. Trimming removed 1 base at V and 7 bases at J, with 9 bases between. The CDR3 DNA reads TGTGCCAGCAGTGAAGGCCGCCTCCATACGCAGTATTTT. Amino acid sequence: CASSEGRLHTQYF.

The gene calls are TRBV7-8 and TRBJ2-1; 8 bases are shared with TRBD2. Trimming at V came to 5 bases and at J to 13 bases, leaving 19 bases not matched to a gene. CDR3 size: 16 residues. Germline CDR1 is SGHVS and CDR2 is FQNEAQ. CDR3 DNA: TGTGCCAGCAGCCGCCCGGGGGGGTCTTCTCGAGAGACCCAGTTCTTC. Its translation: CASSRPGGSSRETQFF.

This rearrangement joins TRBV12-3 or TRBV12-4 to TRBJ2-5; 7 bases line up with TRBD2. The CDR3 consists of 14 residues. Trimming cost V 3 bases and J 5 bases; bases outside gene matches: 6. The CDR3 coding sequence is TGTGCCAGCAGTTTGGGGGGGTTCCCTGAGACCCAGTACTTC. It specifies CASSLGGFPETQYF.

For this clonotype: One end of the junction is discordant with germline, which a read error may explain. The chain is built from TRBV13 and TRBJ1-1, with a possible D match to TRBD1 (5 bases). CDR1 PRHDT and CDR2 FYEKMQ come from the germline V gene (reference sequence). The CDR3 is made up of 15 amino acids. CDR3 DNA: TGTGCCAGCAGCTTTCAACCAGGGATGGGCACTGAAACTTTCTTT. Translated, it gives CASSFQPGMGTETFF.

The genes are TRBV5-1 and TRBJ2-6; no clear D gene. Between the trimmed V and J ends, which lost 7 bases and 4 bases, there was a span of 15 bases. Germline loops: CDR1 SGHRS, CDR2 YFSETQ. CDR3 length: 15 amino acids. For the CDR3, the DNA is TGCGCCAGCGCCCATGTAAGGGCAGGGGCCAACGTCCTGACTTTC. This translates into CASAHVRAGANVLTF.

The V and J genes are TRBV3-1 and TRBJ1-5; 7 positions match TRBD1. V was clipped by 4 bases and J by 9 bases; unmatched bases: 6. In germline, CDR1 is LGHDT, CDR2 YNNKEL (reference sequence). This CDR3 spans 13 amino acids. The CDR3 loop reads CASSPRGGPPQHF. The CDR3 region has the DNA TGTGCCAGCAGCCCCAGGGGGGGACCGCCCCAGCATTTT.

V and J are TRBV11-2 and TRBJ2-7; D possibly corresponds to TRBD1 (6 bases). V lost 2 bases, J lost 6 bases, and 14 bases lay in between. Per the germline V gene, CDR1 is SGHAT and CDR2 is FQNNGV. There are 14 residues in the CDR3. The CDR3 nucleotides are TGTGCCAGCAGCTTAACCGGGACACTCTGCGAGCAGTACTTC. Amino acid sequence: CASSLTGTLCEQYF.

The count of this clonotype is one. The V gene is TRBV20-1, the J gene TRBJ1-2; D is unresolved. This CDR3 comprises 13 residues. V lost 6 bases to trimming and J lost 1 base, with 12 bases between them. The germline V gene has CDR1 DFQATT and CDR2 SNEGSKA (reference sequence). The chain's CDR3 is CSAAGMSNYGYTF. The CDR3 nucleotides read TGCAGTGCCGCGGGGATGAGTAACTATGGCTACACCTTC.

This sequence joins TRBV6-1 and TRBJ2-1; 9 bases agree with TRBD1. The CDR3 runs to 15 residues. V dropped 6 bases and J dropped 10; count of bases not matched to a gene: 13. CDR1 MNHNS and CDR2 SASEGT come from the germline V gene. In nucleotides, the CDR3 is TGTGCCAGCAGGGAGTGGGACAGGGCTGGGGGGGAGCAGTTCTTC. It yields the protein CASREWDRAGGEQFF.

This clonotype has more than one count but fewer than ten. The V call is TRBV20-1, the J call TRBJ1-4; TRBD1 aligns across 8 bases. V dropped 4 bases and J dropped 8; count of bases not matched to a gene: 15. Looked up from germline, CDR1 is DFQATT and CDR2 is SNEGSKA (reference sequence). This CDR3 contains 16 residues. Here the CDR3 DNA reads TGCAGTGCTATTTTGGGTCCAGGGGGCGGGCGAGAAAAACTGTTTTTT. Translated: CSAILGPGGGREKLFF.

For the CDR3, the DNA is TGCGCCAGCAGGGGGGCAGCCCAGACGAACACTGAAGCTTTCTTT. This codes for CASRGAAQTNTEAFF. This rearrangement joins TRBV5-1 to TRBJ1-1, with D perhaps TRBD1 (6 bases). Germline V lookup: CDR1 SGHRS, CDR2 YFSETQ. The CDR3 has 15 amino acids. Deletions cut 5 bases from V and 1 base from J, with 15 bases between.

The chain couples TRBV4-1 to TRBJ1-4; 9 bases align to TRBD1. Losses at the gene ends were 1 base for V and 7 bases for J; bases not matched to a gene: 7. The CDR3 totals 16 residues. Germline V gene data show CDR1 as MGHRA and CDR2 as YSYEKL. In nucleotides, the CDR3 is TGCGCCAGCAGCCAAGGGGGGACAGGGTCTTTTGAAAAACTGTTTTTT. Amino acid sequence: CASSQGGTGSFEKLFF.

Comments on this clonotype: The junction and the germline gene differ at one end; a read error may be behind it. V gene TRBV20-1 combines with J gene TRBJ2-4; 7 bases align to TRBD1. CDR3 length: 14 amino acids. Per the germline V gene, CDR1 is DFQATT and CDR2 is SNEGSKA (reference sequence). The DNA of the CDR3 is TGCAGTGCAAGAGAGACAGGGTCCAAAAACATTCAGTACTTC. Its protein is CSARETGSKNIQYF.

The V call is TRBV19, the J call TRBJ1-6; 9 nucleotides align to TRBD1. The CDR3 consists of 17 residues. The V and J ends lost 4 bases and 7 bases, in that order; junction bases with no gene match: 11. Germline CDR1 LNHDA, CDR2 SQIVND (reference sequence). The CDR3 reads CASSTPAGTGRNSPLHF. The CDR3 coding sequence is TGTGCCAGTAGTACACCGGCCGGGACAGGGCGGAATTCACCCCTCCACTTT.

This clonotype was observed a handful of times. V and J are TRBV3-1 and TRBJ2-5, with D unresolved. The germline V gene has CDR1 LGHDT and CDR2 YNNKEL (reference sequence). The CDR3 has 16 residues. V lost 0 bases and J 5 bases, leaving 16 bases between the germline ends. CDR3 in amino acids: CASSQESQQVDETQYF. CDR3 coding DNA: TGTGCCAGCAGCCAAGAGAGTCAGCAGGTCGACGAGACCCAGTACTTC.

This clonotype was seen a handful of times. The genes are TRBV4-1 and TRBJ2-7, with D unresolved. Germline V gene data show CDR1 as MGHRA and CDR2 as YSYEKL. V shed 4 bases and J shed 3 bases, with 22 bases lying between them. CDR3 length equals 17 residues. CDR3 bases: TGCGCCAGCAGCCTCAAATCCCCTCTAGGACGGAACTACGAGCAGTACTTC. Protein sequence: CASSLKSPLGRNYEQYF.

The V and J genes are TRBV4-2 and TRBJ1-2; the D gene is possibly TRBD1 (5 bases). The germline V gene has CDR1 LGHNA and CDR2 YNFKEQ. The CDR3 is 16 residues long. Trimming took off 0 bases at V and 8 bases at J, with 19 bases between the two ends. CDR3 sequence (DNA): TGTGCCAGCAGCCAAGAGGGACGATCCACCGGGATCGGCTACACCTTC. Protein: CASSQEGRSTGIGYTF.

This clonotype was observed a few times. The chain uses TRBV20-1 and TRBJ2-7; 10 bases match TRBD1. Losses at the gene ends were 6 bases for V and 1 base for J; bases not matched to a gene: 6. The CDR3 extends over 14 amino acids. CDR1 is DFQATT and CDR2 is SNEGSKA in the germline V gene (reference sequence). For the CDR3, the DNA is TGCAGTGCCGGACCGGGACAGGGGTCCTACGAGCAGTACTTC. It codes for CSAGPGQGSYEQYF.